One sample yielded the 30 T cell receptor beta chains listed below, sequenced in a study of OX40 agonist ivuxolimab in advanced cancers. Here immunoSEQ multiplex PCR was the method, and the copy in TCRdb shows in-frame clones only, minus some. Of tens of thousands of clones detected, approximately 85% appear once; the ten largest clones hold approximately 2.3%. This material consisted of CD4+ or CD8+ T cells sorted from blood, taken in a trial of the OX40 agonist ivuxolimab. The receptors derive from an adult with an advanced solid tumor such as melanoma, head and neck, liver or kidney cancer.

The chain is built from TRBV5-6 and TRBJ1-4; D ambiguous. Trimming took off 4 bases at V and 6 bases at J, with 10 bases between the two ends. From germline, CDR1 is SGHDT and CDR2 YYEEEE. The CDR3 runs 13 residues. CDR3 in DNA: TGTGCCAGCAGCCGAAGTGGGTATGAAAAACTGTTTTTT. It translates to CASSRSGYEKLFF. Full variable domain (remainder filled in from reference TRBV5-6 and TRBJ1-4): DAGVTQSPTHLIKTRGQQVTLRCSPKSGHDTVSWYQQALGQGPQFIFQYYEEEERQRGNFPDRFSGHQFPNYSSELNVNALLLGDSALYLCASSRSGYEKLFFGSGTQLSVL.

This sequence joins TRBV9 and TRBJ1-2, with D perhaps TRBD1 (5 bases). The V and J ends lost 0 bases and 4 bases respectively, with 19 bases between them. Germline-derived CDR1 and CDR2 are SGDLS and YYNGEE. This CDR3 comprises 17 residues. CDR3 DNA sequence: TGTGCCAGCAGCGTAGCTACTAGGGGAGGACACTCCTATGGCTACACCTTC. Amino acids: CASSVATRGGHSYGYTF.

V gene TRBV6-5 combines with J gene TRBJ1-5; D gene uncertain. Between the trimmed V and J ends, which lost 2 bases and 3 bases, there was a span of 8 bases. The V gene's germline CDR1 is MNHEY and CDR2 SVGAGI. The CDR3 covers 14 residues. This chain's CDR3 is CASSYRLINQPQHF. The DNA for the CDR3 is TGTGCCAGCAGTTACCGCCTTATCAATCAGCCCCAGCATTTT.

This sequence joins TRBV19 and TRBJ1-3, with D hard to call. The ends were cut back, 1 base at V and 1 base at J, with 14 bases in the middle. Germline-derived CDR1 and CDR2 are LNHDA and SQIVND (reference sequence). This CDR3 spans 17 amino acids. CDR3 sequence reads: CASSIARSGSSGNTIYF. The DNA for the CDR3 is TGTGCCAGTAGTATAGCTCGATCGGGTTCTTCTGGAAACACCATATATTTT.

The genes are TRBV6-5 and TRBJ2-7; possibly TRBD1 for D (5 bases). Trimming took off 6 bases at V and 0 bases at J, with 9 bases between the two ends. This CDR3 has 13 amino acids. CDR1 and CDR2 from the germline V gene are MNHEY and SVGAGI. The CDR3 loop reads CASRGPSSYEQYF. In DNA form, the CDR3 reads TGTGCCAGCAGGGGGCCGAGCTCCTACGAGCAGTACTTC.

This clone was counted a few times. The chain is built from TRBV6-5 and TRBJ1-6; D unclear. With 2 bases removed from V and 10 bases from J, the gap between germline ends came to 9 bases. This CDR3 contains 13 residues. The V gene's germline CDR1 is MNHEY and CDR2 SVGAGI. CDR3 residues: CASSYLQTSPLHF. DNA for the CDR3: TGTGCCAGCAGTTACCTACAGACGTCACCCCTCCACTTT.

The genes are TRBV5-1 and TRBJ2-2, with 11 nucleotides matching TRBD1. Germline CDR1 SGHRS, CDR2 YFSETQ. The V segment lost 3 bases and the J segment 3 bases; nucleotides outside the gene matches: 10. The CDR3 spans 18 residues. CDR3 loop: CASSSRPGTGGYTGELFF. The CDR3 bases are TGCGCCAGCAGCTCGAGACCCGGGACAGGGGGTTACACCGGGGAGCTGTTTTTT. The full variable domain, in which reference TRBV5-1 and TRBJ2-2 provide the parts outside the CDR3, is KAGVTQTPRYLIKTRGQQVTLSCSPISGHRSVSWYQQTPGQGLQFLFEYFSETQRNKGNFPGRFSGRQFSNSRSEMNVSTLELGDSALYLCASSSRPGTGGYTGELFFGEGSRLTVL.

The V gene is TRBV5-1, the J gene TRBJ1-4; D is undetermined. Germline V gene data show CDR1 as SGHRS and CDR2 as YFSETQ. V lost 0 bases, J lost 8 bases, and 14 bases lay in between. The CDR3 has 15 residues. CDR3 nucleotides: TGCGCCAGCAGCTTGGAGCCAGGAGCCCGAGAAAAACTGTTTTTT. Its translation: CASSLEPGAREKLFF.

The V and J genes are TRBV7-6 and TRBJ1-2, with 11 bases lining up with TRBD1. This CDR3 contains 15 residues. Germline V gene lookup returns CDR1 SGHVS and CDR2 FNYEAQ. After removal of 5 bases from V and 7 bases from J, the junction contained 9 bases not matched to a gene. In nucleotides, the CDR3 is TGTGCCAGCAGCCACACGGACAGGGGGCTGAGTGGCTACACCTTC. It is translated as CASSHTDRGLSGYTF.

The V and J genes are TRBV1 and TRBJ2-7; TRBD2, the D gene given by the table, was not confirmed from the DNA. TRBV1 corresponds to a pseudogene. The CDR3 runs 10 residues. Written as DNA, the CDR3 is TGCCTCGAGTATCCCTACGAGCAGTACTTC. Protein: CLEYPYEQYF.

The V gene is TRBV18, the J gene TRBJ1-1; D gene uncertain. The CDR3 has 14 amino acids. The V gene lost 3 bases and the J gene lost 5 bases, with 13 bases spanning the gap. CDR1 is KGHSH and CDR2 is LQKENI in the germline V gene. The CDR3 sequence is CASSPSGRETEAFF. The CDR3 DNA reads TGTGCCAGCTCACCGAGCGGCAGAGAGACTGAAGCTTTCTTT.

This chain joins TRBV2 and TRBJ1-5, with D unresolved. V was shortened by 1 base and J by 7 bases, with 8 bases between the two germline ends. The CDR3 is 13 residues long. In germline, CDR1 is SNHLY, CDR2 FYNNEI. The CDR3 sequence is CASSEGTSQPQHF. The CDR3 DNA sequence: TGTGCCAGCAGTGAAGGGACTAGCCAGCCCCAGCATTTT.

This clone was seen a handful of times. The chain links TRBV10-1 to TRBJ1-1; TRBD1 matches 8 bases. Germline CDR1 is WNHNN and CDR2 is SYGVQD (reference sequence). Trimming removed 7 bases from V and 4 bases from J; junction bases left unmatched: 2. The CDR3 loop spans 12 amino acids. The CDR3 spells CASKTGGTEAFF. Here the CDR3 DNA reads TGCGCCAGCAAAACAGGGGGCACTGAAGCTTTCTTT.

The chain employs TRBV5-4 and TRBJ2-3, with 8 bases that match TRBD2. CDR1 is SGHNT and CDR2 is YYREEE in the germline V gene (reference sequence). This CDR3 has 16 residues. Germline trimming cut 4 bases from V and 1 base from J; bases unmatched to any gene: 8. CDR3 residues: CASSPQRAGGTDTQYF. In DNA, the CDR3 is TGTGCCAGCAGCCCCCAGCGAGCGGGGGGCACAGATACGCAGTATTTT.

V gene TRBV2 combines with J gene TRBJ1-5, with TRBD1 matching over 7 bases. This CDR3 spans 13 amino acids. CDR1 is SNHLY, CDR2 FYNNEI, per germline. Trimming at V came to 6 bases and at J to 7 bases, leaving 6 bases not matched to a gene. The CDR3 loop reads CASSDREGQPQHF. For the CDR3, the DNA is TGTGCCAGCAGCGACAGGGAAGGCCAGCCCCAGCATTTT. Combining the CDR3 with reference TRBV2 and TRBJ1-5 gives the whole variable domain EPEVTQTPSHQVTQMGQEVILRCVPISNHLYFYWYRQILGQKVEFLVSFYNNEISEKSEIFDDQFSVERPDGSNFTLKIRSTKLEDSAMYFCASSDREGQPQHFGDGTRLSIL.

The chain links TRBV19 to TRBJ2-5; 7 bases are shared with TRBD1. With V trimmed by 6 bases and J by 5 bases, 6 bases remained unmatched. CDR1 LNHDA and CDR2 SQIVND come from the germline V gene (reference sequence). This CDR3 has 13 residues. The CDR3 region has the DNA TGTGCCAGTAGCCTGACAGGGATGGAGACCCAGTACTTC. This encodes CASSLTGMETQYF.

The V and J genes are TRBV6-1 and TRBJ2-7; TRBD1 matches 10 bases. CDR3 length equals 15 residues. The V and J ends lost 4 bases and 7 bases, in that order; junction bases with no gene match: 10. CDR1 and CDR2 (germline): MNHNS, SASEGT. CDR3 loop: CASSGVGGQGREQYF. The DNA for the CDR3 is TGTGCCAGCAGTGGGGTTGGGGGACAGGGGCGGGAGCAGTACTTC.

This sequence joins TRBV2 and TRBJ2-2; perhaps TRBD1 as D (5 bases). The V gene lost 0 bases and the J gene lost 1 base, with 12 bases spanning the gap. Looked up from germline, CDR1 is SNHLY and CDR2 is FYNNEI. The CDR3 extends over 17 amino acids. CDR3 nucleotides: TGTGCCAGCAGTGAAGCCGGCAGGGCCATGAACACCGGGGAGCTGTTTTTT. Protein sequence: CASSEAGRAMNTGELFF.

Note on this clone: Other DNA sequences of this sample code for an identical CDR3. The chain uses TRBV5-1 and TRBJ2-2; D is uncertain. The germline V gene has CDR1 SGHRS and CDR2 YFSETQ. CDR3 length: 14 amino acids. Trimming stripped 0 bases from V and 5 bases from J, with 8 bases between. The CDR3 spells CASSLGSGTGELFF. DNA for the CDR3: TGCGCCAGCAGCTTGGGGTCCGGTACCGGGGAGCTGTTTTTT.

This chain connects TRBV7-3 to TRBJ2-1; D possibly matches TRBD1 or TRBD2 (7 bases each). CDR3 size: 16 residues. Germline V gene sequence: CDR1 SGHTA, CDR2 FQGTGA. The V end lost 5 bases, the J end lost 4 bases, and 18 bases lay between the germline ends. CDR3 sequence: CASSPRTGGQYNEQFF. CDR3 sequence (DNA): TGTGCCAGCAGCCCTCGGACGGGGGGACAGTACAATGAGCAGTTCTTC. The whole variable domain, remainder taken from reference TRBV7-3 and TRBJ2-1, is GAGVSQTPSNKVTEKGKYVELRCDPISGHTALYWYRQSLGQGPEFLIYFQGTGAADDSGLPNDRFFAVRPEGSVSTLKIQRTERGDSAVYLCASSPRTGGQYNEQFFGPGTRLTVL.

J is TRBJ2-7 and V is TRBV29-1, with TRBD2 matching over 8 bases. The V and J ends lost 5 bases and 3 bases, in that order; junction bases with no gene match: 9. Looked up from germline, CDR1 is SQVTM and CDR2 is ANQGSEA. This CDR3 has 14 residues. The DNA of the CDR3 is TGCAGCGTTTCGGTGGCGGGGGGAATCTACGAGCAGTACTTC. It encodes CSVSVAGGIYEQYF.

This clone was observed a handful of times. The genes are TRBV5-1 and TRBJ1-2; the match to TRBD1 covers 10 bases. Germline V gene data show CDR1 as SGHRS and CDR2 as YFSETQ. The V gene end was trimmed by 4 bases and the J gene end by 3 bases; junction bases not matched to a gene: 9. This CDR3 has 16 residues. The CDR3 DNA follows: TGCGCCAGCAGCGTCCGACAGGGGGCATCGGACTATGGCTACACCTTC. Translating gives CASSVRQGASDYGYTF.

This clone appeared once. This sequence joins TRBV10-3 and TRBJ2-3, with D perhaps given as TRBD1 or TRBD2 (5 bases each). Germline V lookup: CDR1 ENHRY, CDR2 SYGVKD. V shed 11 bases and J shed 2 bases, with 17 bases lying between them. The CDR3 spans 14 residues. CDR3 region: CASRKGENTDTQYF. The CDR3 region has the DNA TGTGCCTCACGGAAAGGGGAGAACACAGATACGCAGTATTTT.

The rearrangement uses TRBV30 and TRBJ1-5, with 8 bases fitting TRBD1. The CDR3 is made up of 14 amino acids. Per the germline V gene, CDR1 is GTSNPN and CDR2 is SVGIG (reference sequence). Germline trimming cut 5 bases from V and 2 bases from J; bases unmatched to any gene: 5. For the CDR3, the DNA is TGTGCCTGGTCACAGGGGGGGGGCAATCAGCCCCAGCATTTT. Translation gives CAWSQGGGNQPQHF.

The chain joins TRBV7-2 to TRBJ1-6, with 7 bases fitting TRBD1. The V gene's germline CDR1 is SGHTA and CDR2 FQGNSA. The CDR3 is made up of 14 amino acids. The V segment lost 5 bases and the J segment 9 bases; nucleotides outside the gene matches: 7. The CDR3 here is CASSTRGLSSPLHF. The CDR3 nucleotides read TGTGCCAGCAGCACGAGGGGGCTCTCTTCACCCCTCCACTTT.

The CDR3 bases are TGTGCCAGCAGCTTATTAGGACCGAACACTGAAGCTTTCTTT. The encoded protein is CASSLLGPNTEAFF. V and J are TRBV7-9 and TRBJ1-1; the D is unclear. The CDR3 extends over 14 amino acids. The germline gives CDR1 SEHNR, CDR2 FQNEAQ (reference sequence). V was shortened by 2 bases and J by 1 base, with 8 bases between the two germline ends.

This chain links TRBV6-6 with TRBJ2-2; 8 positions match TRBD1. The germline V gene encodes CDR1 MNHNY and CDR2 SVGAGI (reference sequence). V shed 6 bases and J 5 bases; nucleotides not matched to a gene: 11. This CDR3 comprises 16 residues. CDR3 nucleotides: TGTGCCAGCAGGAATCAGGGGGCGAGGGAGACCGGGGAGCTGTTTTTT. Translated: CASRNQGARETGELFF.

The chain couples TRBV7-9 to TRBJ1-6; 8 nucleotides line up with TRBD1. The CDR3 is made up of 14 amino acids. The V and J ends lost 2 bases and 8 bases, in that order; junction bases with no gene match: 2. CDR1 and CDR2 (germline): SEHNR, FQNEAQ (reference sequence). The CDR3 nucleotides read TGTGCCAGCAGCTTAACGACAGGGGATTCACCCCTCCACTTT. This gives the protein CASSLTTGDSPLHF.

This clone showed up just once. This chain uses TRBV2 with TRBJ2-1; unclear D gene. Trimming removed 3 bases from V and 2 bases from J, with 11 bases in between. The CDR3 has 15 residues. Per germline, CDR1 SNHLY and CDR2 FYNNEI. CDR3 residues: CASSEEDTTYNEQFF. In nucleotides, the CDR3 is TGTGCCAGCAGTGAGGAAGATACCACCTACAATGAGCAGTTCTTC.

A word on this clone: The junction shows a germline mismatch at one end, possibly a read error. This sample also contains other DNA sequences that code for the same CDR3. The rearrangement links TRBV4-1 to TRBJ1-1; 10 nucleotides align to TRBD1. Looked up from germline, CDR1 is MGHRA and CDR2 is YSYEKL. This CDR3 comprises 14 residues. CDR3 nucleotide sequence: TGCGCCAGCAGCCCCCCGGGACAGGGGAATGAAGCCTTCTTT. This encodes CASSPPGQGNEAFF.